This T cell receptor beta chain comes out of a study of regulatory and conventional T cells in RAG deficiency. Study-level results: Control T-cell subsets had markedly higher Shannon entropy and lower Simpson indices than RAG-deficient patients. Compared with controls, unique Treg TCR beta sequences dropped roughly 100-fold in Omenn syndrome and CID/AS. Shorter CDR3s in all patient subsets; >80% Treg-Tconv overlap in Omenn.

The CDR3 length is 13 residues. Trimming removed 4 bases at V and 4 bases at J, with 7 bases between. The repertoire was sequenced with immunoSEQ multiplex PCR; TCRdb's copy has only in-frame clones and lacks some. This sample has almost 35,000 clones, with roughly 76% found just once. On this clone: The antigen remains unidentified.

Genomic DNA came from blood conventional CD4+ T cells gated CD25-low CD127-high. This sample also belongs to another study, concerning regulatory T cells. Per that paper: The primer mix had 52 TRBV and 13 TRBJ primers. Patient repertoires had restricted TRB V-J pairs and skewed V and J usage, most in Tregs.

This TCR came from a human donor in good health. The specimen was CD4+ effector T cells sorted from blood. The chain carries TRBV23-1 and TRBJ2-2; D is ambiguous. TRBV23-1 qualifies as an ORF whose function is uncertain. The CDR3 DNA follows: TGCGCCAGCAGTCCCGGTGGCACCGGGGAGCTGTTTTTT. Residues: CASSPGGTGELFF.